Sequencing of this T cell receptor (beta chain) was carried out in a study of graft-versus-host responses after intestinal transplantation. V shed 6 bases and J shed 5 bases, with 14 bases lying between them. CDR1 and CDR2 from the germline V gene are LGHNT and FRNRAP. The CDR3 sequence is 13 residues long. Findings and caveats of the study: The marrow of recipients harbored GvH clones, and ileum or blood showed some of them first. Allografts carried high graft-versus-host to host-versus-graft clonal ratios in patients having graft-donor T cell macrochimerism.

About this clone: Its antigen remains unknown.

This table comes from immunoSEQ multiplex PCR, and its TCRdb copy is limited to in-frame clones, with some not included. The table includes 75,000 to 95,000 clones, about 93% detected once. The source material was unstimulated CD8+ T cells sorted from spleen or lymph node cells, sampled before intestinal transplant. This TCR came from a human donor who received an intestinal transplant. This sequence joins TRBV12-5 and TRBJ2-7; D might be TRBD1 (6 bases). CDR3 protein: CASGLTGIHEQYF. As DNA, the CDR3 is TGTGCTAGTGGACTTACAGGGATCCACGAGCAGTACTTC.